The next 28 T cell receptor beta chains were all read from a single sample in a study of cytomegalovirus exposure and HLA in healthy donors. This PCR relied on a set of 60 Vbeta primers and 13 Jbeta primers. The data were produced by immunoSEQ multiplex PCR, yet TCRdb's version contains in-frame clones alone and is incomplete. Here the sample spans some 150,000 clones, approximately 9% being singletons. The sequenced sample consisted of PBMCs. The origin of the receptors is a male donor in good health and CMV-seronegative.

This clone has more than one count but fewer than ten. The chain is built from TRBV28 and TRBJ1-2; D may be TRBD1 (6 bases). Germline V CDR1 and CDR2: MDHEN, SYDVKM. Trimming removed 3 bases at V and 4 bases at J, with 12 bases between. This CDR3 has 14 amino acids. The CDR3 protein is CASSFQTGGYGYTF. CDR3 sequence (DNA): TGTGCCAGCAGTTTCCAGACAGGAGGCTATGGCTACACCTTC.

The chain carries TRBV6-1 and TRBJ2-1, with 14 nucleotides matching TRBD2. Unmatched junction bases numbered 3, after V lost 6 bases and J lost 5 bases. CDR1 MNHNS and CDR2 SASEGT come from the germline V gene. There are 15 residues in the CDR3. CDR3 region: CASRGGLAGDNEQFF. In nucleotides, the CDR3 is TGTGCCAGCAGGGGGGGACTAGCGGGGGACAATGAGCAGTTCTTC.

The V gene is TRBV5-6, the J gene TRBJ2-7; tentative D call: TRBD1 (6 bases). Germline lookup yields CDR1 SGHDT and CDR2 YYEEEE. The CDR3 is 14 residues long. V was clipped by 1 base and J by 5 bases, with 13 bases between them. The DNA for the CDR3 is TGTGCCAGCAGCTTGTTCAGGGGCTTCGACGAGCAGTACTTC. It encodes CASSLFRGFDEQYF.

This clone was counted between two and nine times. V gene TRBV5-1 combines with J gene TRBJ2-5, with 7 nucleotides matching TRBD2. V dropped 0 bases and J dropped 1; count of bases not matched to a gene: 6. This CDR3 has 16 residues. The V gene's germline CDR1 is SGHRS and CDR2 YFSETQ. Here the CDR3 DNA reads TGCGCCAGCAGCTTGGGGGCTAGCGGATTCCAAGAGACCCAGTACTTC. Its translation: CASSLGASGFQETQYF. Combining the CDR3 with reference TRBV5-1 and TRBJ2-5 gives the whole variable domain KAGVTQTPRYLIKTRGQQVTLSCSPISGHRSVSWYQQTPGQGLQFLFEYFSETQRNKGNFPGRFSGRQFSNSRSEMNVSTLELGDSALYLCASSLGASGFQETQYFGPGTRLLVL.

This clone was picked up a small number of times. CDR3: CASSLVAGTGNTIYF. Written as DNA, the CDR3 is TGTGCCAGCAGCTTAGTCGCAGGGACTGGAAACACCATATATTTT. The rearrangement uses TRBV7-2 and TRBJ1-3; weak D call: TRBD1 (5 bases). The germline V gene has CDR1 SGHTA and CDR2 FQGNSA. V shed 1 base and J shed 2 bases, with 9 bases lying between them. The CDR3 is made up of 15 amino acids.

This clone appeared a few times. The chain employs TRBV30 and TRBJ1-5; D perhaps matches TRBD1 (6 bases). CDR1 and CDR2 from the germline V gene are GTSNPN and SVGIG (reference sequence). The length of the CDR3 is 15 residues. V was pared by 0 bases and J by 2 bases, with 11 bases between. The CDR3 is CAWSVPGAGNQPQHF. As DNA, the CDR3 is TGTGCCTGGAGTGTACCAGGGGCCGGCAATCAGCCCCAGCATTTT.

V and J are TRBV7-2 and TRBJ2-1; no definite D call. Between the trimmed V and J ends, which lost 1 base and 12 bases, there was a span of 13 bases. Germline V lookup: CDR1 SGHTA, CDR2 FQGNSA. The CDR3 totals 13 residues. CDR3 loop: CASSLGAPVRQFF. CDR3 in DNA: TGTGCCAGCAGCTTAGGGGCGCCGGTCCGGCAGTTCTTC.

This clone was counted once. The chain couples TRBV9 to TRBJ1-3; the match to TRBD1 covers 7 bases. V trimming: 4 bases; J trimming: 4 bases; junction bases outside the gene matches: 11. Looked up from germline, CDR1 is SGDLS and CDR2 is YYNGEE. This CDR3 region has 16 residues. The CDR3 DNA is TGTGCCAGCAGCACTCAGGGGGAGATAACGGGAAACACCATATATTTT. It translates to CASSTQGEITGNTIYF.

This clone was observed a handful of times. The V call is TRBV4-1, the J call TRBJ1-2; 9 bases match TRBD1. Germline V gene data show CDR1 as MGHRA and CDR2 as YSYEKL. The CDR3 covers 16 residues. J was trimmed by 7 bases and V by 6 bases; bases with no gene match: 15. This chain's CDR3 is CASRQPGQGFRSGYTF. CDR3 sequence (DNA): TGCGCCAGCAGGCAACCGGGACAGGGCTTTAGGTCTGGCTACACCTTC.

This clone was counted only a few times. For the CDR3, the DNA is TGTGCCAGCAGTTTATCAGGGCCTGAAGCTTTCTTT. It codes for CASSLSGPEAFF. The chain combines TRBV28 with TRBJ1-1; possible D gene TRBD1, 5 bases. The V gene's germline CDR1 is MDHEN and CDR2 SYDVKM. The CDR3 is made up of 12 amino acids. The V end was cut by 1 base, the J end by 6 bases, with 6 bases between.

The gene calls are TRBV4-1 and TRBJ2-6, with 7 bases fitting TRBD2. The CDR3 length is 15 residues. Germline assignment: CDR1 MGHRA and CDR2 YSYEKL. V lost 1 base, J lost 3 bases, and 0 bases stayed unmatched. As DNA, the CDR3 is TGCGCCAGCAGCCAAGGGGGGGGTGGGGCCAACGTCCTGACTTTC. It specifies CASSQGGGGANVLTF.

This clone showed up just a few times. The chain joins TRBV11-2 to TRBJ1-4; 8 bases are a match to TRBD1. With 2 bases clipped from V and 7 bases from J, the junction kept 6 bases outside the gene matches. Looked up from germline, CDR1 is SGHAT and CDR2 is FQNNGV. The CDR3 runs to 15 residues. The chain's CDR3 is CASSLMAGGGEKLFF. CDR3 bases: TGTGCCAGCAGCTTAATGGCAGGGGGCGGTGAAAAACTGTTTTTT.

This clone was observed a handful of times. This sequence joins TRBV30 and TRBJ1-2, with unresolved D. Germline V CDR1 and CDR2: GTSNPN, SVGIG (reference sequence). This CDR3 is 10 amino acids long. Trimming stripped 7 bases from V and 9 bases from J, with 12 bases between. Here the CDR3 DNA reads TGTGCCTTGCTAGCTGGCAGCTACACCTTC. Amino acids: CALLAGSYTF.

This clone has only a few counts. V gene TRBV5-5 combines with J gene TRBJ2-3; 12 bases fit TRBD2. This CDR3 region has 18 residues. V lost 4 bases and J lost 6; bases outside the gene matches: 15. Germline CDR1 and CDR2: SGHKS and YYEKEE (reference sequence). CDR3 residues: CASSAPSGRAVSIDTQYF. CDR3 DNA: TGTGCCAGCAGCGCCCCTAGCGGGAGGGCCGTTTCCATTGATACGCAGTATTTT.

The CDR3 bases are TGCGCCAGCAGCCAAGATCGGTCAGATACGCAGTATTTT. Translated: CASSQDRSDTQYF. The chain links TRBV4-3 to TRBJ2-3; D call uncertain. This CDR3 is 13 amino acids long. Per the germline V gene, CDR1 is LGHNA and CDR2 is YSLEER. The V and J ends lost 0 bases and 4 bases respectively, with 5 bases between them.

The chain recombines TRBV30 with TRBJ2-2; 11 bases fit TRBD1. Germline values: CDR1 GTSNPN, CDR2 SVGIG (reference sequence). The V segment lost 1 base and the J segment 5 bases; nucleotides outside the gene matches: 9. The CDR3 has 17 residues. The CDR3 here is CAWSGGQGVGGTGELFF. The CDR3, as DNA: TGTGCCTGGAGTGGGGGACAGGGGGTCGGAGGGACCGGGGAGCTGTTTTTT.

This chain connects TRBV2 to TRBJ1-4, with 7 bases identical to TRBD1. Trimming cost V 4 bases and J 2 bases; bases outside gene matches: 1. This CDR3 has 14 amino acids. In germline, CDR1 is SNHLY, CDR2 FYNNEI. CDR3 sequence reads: CASSVDRTNEKLFF. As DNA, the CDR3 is TGTGCCAGCAGTGTGGACAGGACTAATGAAAAACTGTTTTTT. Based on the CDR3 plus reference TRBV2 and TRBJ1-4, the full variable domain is EPEVTQTPSHQVTQMGQEVILRCVPISNHLYFYWYRQILGQKVEFLVSFYNNEISEKSEIFDDQFSVERPDGSNFTLKIRSTKLEDSAMYFCASSVDRTNEKLFFGSGTQLSVL.

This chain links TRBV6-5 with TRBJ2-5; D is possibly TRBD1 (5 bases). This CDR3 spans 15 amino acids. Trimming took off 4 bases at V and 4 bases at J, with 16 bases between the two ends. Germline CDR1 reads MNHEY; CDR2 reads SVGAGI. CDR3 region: CASSLEAKGIETQYF. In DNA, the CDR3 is TGTGCCAGCAGTTTGGAAGCTAAGGGGATAGAGACCCAGTACTTC.

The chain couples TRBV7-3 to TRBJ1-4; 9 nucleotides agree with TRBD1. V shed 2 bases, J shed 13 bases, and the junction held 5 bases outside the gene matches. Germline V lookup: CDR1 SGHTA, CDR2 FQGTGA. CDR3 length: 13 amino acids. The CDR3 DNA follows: TGTGCCAGCAGCTTAGGTCCGGGACAGGGACTGTTTTTT. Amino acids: CASSLGPGQGLFF.

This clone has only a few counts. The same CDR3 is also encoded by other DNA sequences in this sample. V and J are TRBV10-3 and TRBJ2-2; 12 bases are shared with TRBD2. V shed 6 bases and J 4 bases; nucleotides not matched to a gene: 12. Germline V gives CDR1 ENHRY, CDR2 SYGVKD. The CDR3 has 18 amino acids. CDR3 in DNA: TGTGCCATCAGGGATCCTAGCGGGAGGGCACAGGGCACCGGGGAGCTGTTTTTT. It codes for CAIRDPSGRAQGTGELFF.

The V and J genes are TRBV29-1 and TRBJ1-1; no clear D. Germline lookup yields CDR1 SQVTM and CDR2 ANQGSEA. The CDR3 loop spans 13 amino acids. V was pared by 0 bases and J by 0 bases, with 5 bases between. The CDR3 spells CSVEESVNTEAFF. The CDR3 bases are TGCAGCGTTGAAGAATCAGTGAACACTGAAGCTTTCTTT. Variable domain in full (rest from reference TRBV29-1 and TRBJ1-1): SAVISQKPSRDICQRGTSLTIQCQVDSQVTMMFWYRQQPGQSLTLIATANQGSEATYESGFVIDKFPISRPNLTFSTLTVSNMSPEDSSIYLCSVEESVNTEAFFGQGTRLTVV.

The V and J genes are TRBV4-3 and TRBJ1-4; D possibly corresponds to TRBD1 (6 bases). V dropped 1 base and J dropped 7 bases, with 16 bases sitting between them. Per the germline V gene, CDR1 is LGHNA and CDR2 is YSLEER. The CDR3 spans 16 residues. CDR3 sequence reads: CASSQVMGGPGEKLFF. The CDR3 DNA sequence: TGCGCCAGCAGCCAAGTTATGGGGGGGCCGGGTGAAAAACTGTTTTTT.

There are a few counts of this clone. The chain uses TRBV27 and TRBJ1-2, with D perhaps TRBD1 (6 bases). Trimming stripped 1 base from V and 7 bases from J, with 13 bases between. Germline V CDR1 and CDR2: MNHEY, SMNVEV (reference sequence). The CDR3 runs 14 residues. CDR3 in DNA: TGTGCCAGCAGTTTATTGGGCAGGGGAGCTGGCTACACCTTC. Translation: CASSLLGRGAGYTF.

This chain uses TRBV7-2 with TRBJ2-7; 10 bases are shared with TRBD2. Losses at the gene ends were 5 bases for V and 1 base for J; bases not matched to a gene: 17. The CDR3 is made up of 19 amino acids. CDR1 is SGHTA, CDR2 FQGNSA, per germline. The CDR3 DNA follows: TGTGCCAGCAGCGCCGGAGGAGCGGGAGGGCTCATCAAATCCTACGAGCAGTACTTC. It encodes CASSAGGAGGLIKSYEQYF. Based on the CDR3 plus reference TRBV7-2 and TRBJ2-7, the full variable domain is GAGVSQSPSNKVTEKGKDVELRCDPISGHTALYWYRQSLGQGLEFLIYFQGNSAPDKSGLPSDRFSAERTGGSVSTLTIQRTQQEDSAVYLCASSAGGAGGLIKSYEQYFGPGTRLTVT.

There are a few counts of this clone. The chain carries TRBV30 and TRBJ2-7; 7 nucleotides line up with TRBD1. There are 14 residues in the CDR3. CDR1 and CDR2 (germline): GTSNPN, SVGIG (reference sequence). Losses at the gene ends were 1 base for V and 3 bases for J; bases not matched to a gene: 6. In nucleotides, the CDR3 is TGTGCCTGGAGTGGAGGAACAGGGGACTACGAGCAGTACTTC. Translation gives CAWSGGTGDYEQYF. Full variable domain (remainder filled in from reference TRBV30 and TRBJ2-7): SQTIHQWPATLVQPVGSPLSLECTVEGTSNPNLYWYRQAAGRGLQLLFYSVGIGQISSEVPQNLSASRPQDRQFILSSKKLLLSDSGFYLCAWSGGTGDYEQYFGPGTRLTVT.

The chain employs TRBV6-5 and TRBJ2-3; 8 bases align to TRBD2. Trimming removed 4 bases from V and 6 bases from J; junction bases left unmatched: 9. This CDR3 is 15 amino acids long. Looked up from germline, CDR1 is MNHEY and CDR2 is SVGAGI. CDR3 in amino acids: CASSFPAGGADTQYF. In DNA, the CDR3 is TGTGCCAGCAGTTTCCCCGCGGGAGGTGCGGATACGCAGTATTTT.

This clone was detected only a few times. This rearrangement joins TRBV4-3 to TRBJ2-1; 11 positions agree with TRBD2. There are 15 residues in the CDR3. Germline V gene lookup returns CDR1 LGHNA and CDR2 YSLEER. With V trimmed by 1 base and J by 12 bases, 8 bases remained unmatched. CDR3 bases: TGCGCCAGCAGCCAAGTAACCCTAGCGGGAGGAGGGCAGTTCTTC. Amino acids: CASSQVTLAGGGQFF.

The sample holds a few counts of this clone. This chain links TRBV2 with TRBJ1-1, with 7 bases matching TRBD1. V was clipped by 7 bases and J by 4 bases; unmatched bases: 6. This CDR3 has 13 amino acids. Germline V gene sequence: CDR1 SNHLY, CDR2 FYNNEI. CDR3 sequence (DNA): TGTGCCAGCAATAAGGGGGCGGGCACTGAAGCTTTCTTT. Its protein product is CASNKGAGTEAFF.